A selection of T cell receptor beta chains follows, all from one sample in a study of siplizumab effects on memory and regulatory T cells. Produced via immunoSEQ multiplex PCR; TCRdb's table is partial and in-frame only. Of under 85,000 clones listed, 75% to 90% are singletons. The sequenced sample was Tregs sorted from blood. These receptors were obtained from a human donor in good health. The CDR3 runs from the conserved cysteine through the conserved F or W. Each record gives: V gene, clone size, D gene, J gene, CDR3 length, CDR3 DNA, CDR3 protein. D genes are given only for firm matches. Clone size is given for some rows only: seen once, a few or many times, or a class if the clone is expanded.

>TRBV5-1|NA|NA|TRBJ2-7|14
TGCGCCAGCAGCACCGGGACAATTAGGGGCGAGCAGTACTTC
CASSTGTIRGEQYF
>TRBV6-5|NA|NA|TRBJ1-5|14
TGTGCCAGCGGGTGGGGGGGCAGCAATCAGCCCCAGCATTTT
CASGWGGSNQPQHF
>TRBV6-1|once|NA|TRBJ2-2|15
TGTGCCAGCAGTCCACTAGGGGTCGACACCGGGGAGCTGTTTTTT
CASSPLGVDTGELFF
>TRBV6-6|NA|NA|TRBJ2-7|13
TGTGCCAGCAGTTTGAGACTGTTTTACGAGCAGTACTTC
CASSLRLFYEQYF
>TRBV25-1|NA|NA|TRBJ2-1|13
TGTGCCAGCAGTGACGTTAGCGGCAATGAGCAGTTCTTC
CASSDVSGNEQFF
>TRBV25-1|NA|NA|TRBJ1-1|15
TGTGCCAGCAGTGAATATGGGGGGGCAGTGCAGGGAGCTTTCTTT
CASSEYGGAVQGAFF
>TRBV5-4|NA|TRBD2|TRBJ2-1|17
TGTGCCAGCAGCCCCTTCAGAGCGGGAGTGGGGCCCAATGAGCAGTTCTTC
CASSPFRAGVGPNEQFF
>TRBV27|NA|NA|TRBJ2-4|16
TGTGCCAGCAGTTTATACTACGGGACTGCTCAAAACATTCAGTACTTC
CASSLYYGTAQNIQYF
>TRBV11-3|once|TRBD1|TRBJ1-4|14
TGTGCCAGCAGCAGGAGACAGGGAGATGAAAAACTGTTTTTT
CASSRRQGDEKLFF
>TRBV5-1|NA|TRBD2|TRBJ2-1|17
TGCGCCAGCAGCTTGCTCGGACTAGCGGGGGGAAACAATGAGCAGTTCTTC
CASSLLGLAGGNNEQFF
>TRBV5-1|NA|NA|TRBJ2-7|13
TGCGCCAGCAGCTTGCAGGGGTTGGACGAGCAGTACTTC
CASSLQGLDEQYF
>TRBV9|NA|NA|TRBJ2-7|17
TGTGCCAGCAGCCCGAGCCCCCAACTAGACTCTGGCCACGAGCAGTACTTC
CASSPSPQLDSGHEQYF
>TRBV5-1|NA|NA|TRBJ2-3|14
TGCGCCAGCAGCCAGGGCGGGGGCACAGATACGCAGTATTTT
CASSQGGGTDTQYF
>TRBV4-2|NA|NA|TRBJ1-2|15
TGTGCCAGCAGCCAAGACAGGAGCCCTAACTATGGCTACACCTTC
CASSQDRSPNYGYTF
>TRBV7-9|NA|NA|TRBJ1-5|13
TGTGCCAGCAGCTTAGGCAGGGGAGAGCCCCAGCATTTT
CASSLGRGEPQHF
>TRBV27|NA|NA|TRBJ2-5|13
TGTGCCAGCAGTTTAGCCAGGGGTGAGACCCAGTACTTC
CASSLARGETQYF
>TRBV5-1|few|NA|TRBJ1-2|15
TGCGCCAGCAGCCCGAGAGGACCCACTAACTATGGCTACACCTTC
CASSPRGPTNYGYTF
>TRBV5-1|NA|TRBD1|TRBJ2-7|15
TGCGCCAGCAGCTTAGGTGGGACAGGGGCCTACGAGCAGTACTTC
CASSLGGTGAYEQYF
>TRBV5-1|NA|TRBD2|TRBJ2-3|16
TGCGCCAGCAGCTCTCTTCTAGCGGGAGAGGGAGATACGCAGTATTTT
CASSSLLAGEGDTQYF
>TRBV28|NA|NA|TRBJ2-7|13
TGTGCCAGCAGTCGAACAGGGTCCTACGAGCAGTACTTC
CASSRTGSYEQYF
>TRBV5-1|NA|NA|TRBJ2-1|11
TGCGCCAGCCAAATCAACAATGAGCAGTTCTTC
CASQINNEQFF
>TRBV2|NA|TRBD1|TRBJ1-1|14
TGTGCCAGCAGAAAGGGACAGGTGAACACTGAAGCTTTCTTT
CASRKGQVNTEAFF
>TRBV19|NA|NA|TRBJ2-1|15
TGTGCCAGTAGTATGGTCCCTCTGGAGCTCTATGAGCAGTTCTTC
CASSMVPLELYEQFF
>TRBV6-5|NA|NA|TRBJ1-3|15
TGTGCCAGCAGCTGGGGCCGCACCTCTGGAAACACCATATATTTT
CASSWGRTSGNTIYF
>TRBV5-1|NA|TRBD2|TRBJ2-7|14
TGCGCCAGCAGCTTAGAGGGAGGGCCGCGGGAGCAGTACTTC
CASSLEGGPREQYF
>TRBV7-3|NA|NA|TRBJ2-5|13
TGTGCCAGCAGCTTGGACACTCAAGAGACCCAGTACTTC
CASSLDTQETQYF
>TRBV7-2|NA|NA|TRBJ2-1|14
TGTGCCAGCAGCTTAAGTATGCATGCATGGGAGCAGTTCTTC
CASSLSMHAWEQFF
>TRBV15|NA|NA|TRBJ1-4|15
TGTGCCACCAGCGGCGACAGGTCAACTAATGAAAAACTGTTTTTT
CATSGDRSTNEKLFF
>TRBV6-5|NA|NA|TRBJ1-2|12
TGTGCCAGCAGTCGATATAACTATGGCTACACCTTC
CASSRYNYGYTF
>TRBV4-1|NA|NA|TRBJ1-5|15
TGCGCCAGCAGCCAAGGGACCCCTAGCAATCAGCCCCAGCATTTT
CASSQGTPSNQPQHF
>TRBV6-1|NA|NA|TRBJ2-5|11
TGTGCCAGCAGTGCCCGTGAGACCCAGTACTTC
CASSARETQYF
>TRBV5-4|NA|TRBD1|TRBJ1-3|15
TGTGCCAGCAGCTTAGGGGGCGGCTATGGAAACACCATATATTTT
CASSLGGGYGNTIYF
>TRBV19|NA|NA|TRBJ2-3|14
TGTGCCAGTAGTACCGGACTATTCACAGATACGCAGTATTTT
CASSTGLFTDTQYF
>TRBV11-3|NA|NA|TRBJ2-1|12
TGTGCCAGCAGCCGCGGACGATATGAGCAGTTCTTC
CASSRGRYEQFF
>TRBV4-1|NA|NA|TRBJ2-1|13
TGCGCCAGCAGCCAAGAGGGGGTAGCCCCGGCCTTCTTC
CASSQEGVAPAFF
>TRBV5-1|NA|TRBD2|TRBJ2-1|17
TGCGCCAGCAAGGGACTAGCGGGGGCAAGCTCCTACAATGAGCAGTTCTTC
CASKGLAGASSYNEQFF
>TRBV7-7|NA|NA|TRBJ2-1|15
TGTGCTAGCAGCTTATCACAGGGACCATACAATGAGCAGTTCTTC
CASSLSQGPYNEQFF
>TRBV14|NA|TRBD2|TRBJ2-7|16
TGTGCCAGCAGCCAAGATATGGGGGAGGGTTCCTACGAGCAGTACTTC
CASSQDMGEGSYEQYF
>TRBV9|NA|TRBD1|TRBJ1-5|15
TGTGCCAGCAGCCGGACTGGGACAGGGAATCAGCCCCAGCATTTT
CASSRTGTGNQPQHF
>TRBV12-5|NA|NA|TRBJ2-5|14
TGTGCTAGTGGTTTGGTACAGGGAAACGAGACCCAGTACTTC
CASGLVQGNETQYF
>TRBV18|NA|NA|TRBJ2-7|11
TGTGCCAGCTCACGGGACTACGAGCAGTACTTC
CASSRDYEQYF
>TRBV7-8|NA|NA|TRBJ2-3|12
TGTGCCAGCAGCGCATCCGAGGGGACGCAGTATTTT
CASSASEGTQYF
>TRBV4-3|NA|TRBD2|TRBJ2-1|16
TGCGCCAGCAGCCATGTACTAGCGGGAGTTACCAATGAGCAGTTCTTC
CASSHVLAGVTNEQFF
>TRBV19|NA|NA|TRBJ2-7|15
TGTGCCAGTAGTATAGGAGGGTTCGATTCCTACGAGCAGTACTTC
CASSIGGFDSYEQYF
>TRBV27|NA|TRBD2|TRBJ2-2|17
TGTGCCAGCAGTGTGACTAGCGGGAGTACGAACACCGGGGAGCTGTTTTTT
CASSVTSGSTNTGELFF
>TRBV12-5|NA|NA|TRBJ2-1|16
TGTGCTAGTGGTCGAAAAGGGACGGGGAGGCTGAATGAGCAGTTCTTC
CASGRKGTGRLNEQFF
>TRBV12-5|NA|NA|TRBJ2-1|13
TGTGCTAGTGGTTTTTATGGCTACAATGAGCAGTTCTTC
CASGFYGYNEQFF
>TRBV5-4|once|NA|TRBJ2-1|14
TGTGCCAGCAGCTTGGAGGGTGCCCACAATGAGCAGTTCTTC
CASSLEGAHNEQFF